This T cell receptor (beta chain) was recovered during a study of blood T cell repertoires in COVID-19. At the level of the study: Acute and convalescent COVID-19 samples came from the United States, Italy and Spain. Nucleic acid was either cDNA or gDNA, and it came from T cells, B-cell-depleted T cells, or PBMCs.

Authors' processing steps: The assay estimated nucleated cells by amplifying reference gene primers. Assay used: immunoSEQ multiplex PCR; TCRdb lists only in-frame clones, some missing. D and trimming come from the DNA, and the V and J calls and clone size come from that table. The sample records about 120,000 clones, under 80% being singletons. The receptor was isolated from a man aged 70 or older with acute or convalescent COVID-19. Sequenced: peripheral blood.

CDR3 nucleotides: TGTGCCAGTGGGACAGGGATTTTTATTAGTGGCTACACCTTC. Its translation: CASGTGIFISGYTF. This chain connects TRBV3-1 (or the pseudogene TRBV3-2) to TRBJ1-2; the match to TRBD1 covers 9 bases. The CDR3 runs 14 residues. V lost 9 bases and J lost 7; bases outside the gene matches: 12. CDR1 is LGHDT and CDR2 is YNNKEL in the germline V gene (reference sequence).